The 7 T cell receptor beta chains below were found in one sample sequenced in a study of blood T cell repertoires in COVID-19. Method: immunoSEQ multiplex PCR; TCRdb's copy keeps in-frame clones and lacks some. The repertoire holds more than 50,000 clones, roughly 93% seen once, with less than 2% in the top ten. Sequenced input: peripheral blood. Receptors were obtained from a human donor in a cohort sampled during active COVID-19.

J is TRBJ1-2 and V is TRBV9, with D perhaps matching TRBD1 (5 bases). CDR3 size: 15 residues. Germline V gene lookup returns CDR1 SGDLS and CDR2 YYNGEE. V was cut by 0 bases and J by 4 bases, with 13 bases left in between. The chain's CDR3 is CASSVGAGDGYGYTF. DNA for the CDR3: TGTGCCAGCAGCGTAGGGGCGGGGGATGGCTATGGCTACACCTTC.

J is TRBJ1-5 and V is TRBV15; D is perhaps TRBD1 (6 bases). This CDR3 has 14 amino acids. CDR1 and CDR2 from the germline V gene are LNHNV and YYDKDF (reference sequence). The V and J ends lost 6 bases and 9 bases respectively, with 18 bases between them. CDR3 residues: CATSPDLGAGPQHF. CDR3 bases: TGTGCCACCAGTCCGGACTTGGGGGCCGGGCCCCAGCATTTT.

The CDR3 loop reads CASSQVGPGQGDYNEQFF. The DNA for the CDR3 is TGCGCCAGCAGCCAAGTGGGACCGGGACAGGGGGATTACAATGAGCAGTTCTTC. The genes are TRBV4-3 and TRBJ2-1; 11 bases are shared with TRBD1. With V trimmed by 1 base and J by 4 bases, 9 bases remained unmatched. There are 18 residues in the CDR3. Germline V gives CDR1 LGHNA, CDR2 YSLEER.

This rearrangement joins TRBV7-2 to TRBJ1-1; TRBD1 matches at 7 bases. Germline trimming cut 1 base from V and 8 bases from J; bases unmatched to any gene: 16. Looked up from germline, CDR1 is SGHTA and CDR2 is FQGNSA. This CDR3 is 17 amino acids long. CDR3 in amino acids: CASSLGSGTDALGEAFF. The CDR3, as DNA: TGTGCCAGCAGCTTAGGCTCCGGGACAGATGCCTTAGGAGAAGCTTTCTTT.

The chain uses TRBV5-4 and TRBJ1-6; TRBD1 might be the D (6 bases). Germline loops: CDR1 SGHNT, CDR2 YYREEE (reference sequence). With 0 bases removed from V and 1 base from J, the gap between germline ends came to 8 bases. The CDR3 sequence is 16 residues long. The CDR3 reads CASSLERGSYNSPLHF. CDR3 in DNA: TGTGCCAGCAGCTTGGAGAGGGGGTCCTATAATTCACCCCTCCACTTT.

This chain connects TRBV10-3 to TRBJ2-3, with 7 bases fitting TRBD2. Germline loops: CDR1 ENHRY, CDR2 SYGVKD. V lost 1 base to trimming and J lost 5 bases; unmatched junction nucleotides: 9. The CDR3 has 16 residues. This chain's CDR3 is CAISEWMGGPGDTQYF. The CDR3 DNA is TGTGCCATCAGTGAGTGGATGGGAGGGCCGGGAGATACGCAGTATTTT.

The V gene is TRBV5-1, the J gene TRBJ2-5; 8 bases are a match to TRBD1. The CDR3 totals 15 residues. Germline V gene sequence: CDR1 SGHRS, CDR2 YFSETQ. With V trimmed by 0 bases and J by 7 bases, 8 bases remained unmatched. The CDR3 protein is CASSLEAGGLGTQYF. CDR3 sequence (DNA): TGCGCCAGCAGCTTGGAAGCAGGGGGCCTAGGGACCCAGTACTTC.